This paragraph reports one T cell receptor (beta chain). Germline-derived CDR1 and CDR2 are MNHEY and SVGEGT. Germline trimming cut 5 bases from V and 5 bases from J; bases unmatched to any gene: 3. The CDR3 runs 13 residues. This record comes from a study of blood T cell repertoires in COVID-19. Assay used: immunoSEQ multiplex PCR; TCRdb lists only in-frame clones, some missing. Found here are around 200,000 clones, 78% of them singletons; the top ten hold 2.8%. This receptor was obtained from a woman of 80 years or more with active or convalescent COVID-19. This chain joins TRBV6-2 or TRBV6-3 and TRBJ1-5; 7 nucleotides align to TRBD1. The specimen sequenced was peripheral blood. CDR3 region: CASSRGQYQPQHF. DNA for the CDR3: TGTGCCAGCAGTCGGGGACAGTATCAGCCCCAGCATTTT.